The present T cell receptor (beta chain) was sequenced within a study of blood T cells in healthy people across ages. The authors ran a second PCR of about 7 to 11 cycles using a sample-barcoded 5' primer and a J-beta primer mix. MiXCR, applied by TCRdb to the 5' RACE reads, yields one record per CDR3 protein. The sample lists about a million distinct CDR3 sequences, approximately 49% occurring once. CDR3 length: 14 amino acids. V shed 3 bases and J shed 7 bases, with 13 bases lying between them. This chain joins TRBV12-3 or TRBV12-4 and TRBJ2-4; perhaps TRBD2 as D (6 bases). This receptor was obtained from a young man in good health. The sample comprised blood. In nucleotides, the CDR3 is TGTGCCAGCAGTTTGGACTTCGGAGGGAACATTCAGTACTTC. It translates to CASSLDFGGNIQYF.